This is a list of T cell receptor beta chains from one sample in a study of blood T cell repertoires in COVID-19. Clones were sequenced by immunoSEQ multiplex PCR, and TCRdb holds only the in-frame ones, with some missing. The sample yields roughly 270,000 clones, 85% seen once. Sequencing was performed on peripheral blood. The receptors derive from a man aged 50 to 59 with active or convalescent COVID-19. The CDR3 runs from the conserved cysteine through the conserved F or W. A D gene is named only where the DNA matches it firmly. Some rows have no size entry. The others give once, few or many, or a class for an expanded clone.

J gene: TRBJ2-5; D gene: -; V gene: TRBV11-2; clone size: once; CDR3 DNA: TGTGCCAGCAGCTTTAACAGGGAGCAAGAGACCCAGTACTTC; CDR3 protein: CASSFNREQETQYF
J gene: TRBJ2-4; D gene: -; V gene: TRBV7-9; clone size: -; CDR3 DNA: TGTGCCAGCAGCTTAGGACGACTGCTAGCCAAAAACATTCAGTACTTC; CDR3 protein: CASSLGRLLAKNIQYF
J gene: TRBJ1-5; D gene: TRBD1; V gene: TRBV7-2; clone size: -; CDR3 DNA: TGTGCCAGCAGCTTAGTACTAGGACAGGGTATTAAGCCCCAGCATTTT; CDR3 protein: CASSLVLGQGIKPQHF
J gene: TRBJ2-3; D gene: TRBD2; V gene: TRBV19; clone size: -; CDR3 DNA: TGTGCCAGCAAGCGGGACCCCACAGATACGCAGTATTTT; CDR3 protein: CASKRDPTDTQYF
J gene: TRBJ1-1; D gene: -; V gene: TRBV5-8; clone size: -; CDR3 DNA: TGTGCCAGCAGCTTGGAAGCGAACACTGAAGCTTTCTTT; CDR3 protein: CASSLEANTEAFF
J gene: TRBJ2-5; D gene: -; V gene: TRBV3-1/TRBV3-2; clone size: -; CDR3 DNA: TGTGCCAGCAGCCGAGGTGGTAGTCTCGAGACCCAGTACTTC; CDR3 protein: CASSRGGSLETQYF
J gene: TRBJ2-1; D gene: -; V gene: TRBV23-1; clone size: -; CDR3 DNA: TGCGCCAGCAGTCAATTGAGCGGATCCGGGACATCTCCGCACAATGAGCAGTTCTTC; CDR3 protein: CASSQLSGSGTSPHNEQFF
J gene: TRBJ2-7; D gene: TRBD1; V gene: TRBV12-5; clone size: -; CDR3 DNA: TGTGCTAGTGGTACACAGGGGGTTCGGGAGCGATCCTACGAGCAGTACTTC; CDR3 protein: CASGTQGVRERSYEQYF
J gene: TRBJ2-1; D gene: TRBD2; V gene: TRBV7-8; clone size: -; CDR3 DNA: TGTGCCAGCAGCGTAAGCGTCCAGCGGGGCTACAATGAGCAGTTCTTC; CDR3 protein: CASSVSVQRGYNEQFF
J gene: TRBJ2-2; D gene: TRBD2; V gene: TRBV7-2; clone size: -; CDR3 DNA: TGTGCCAGCAGCCCTTACCTAGCGGGAGGGAACACCGGGGAGCTGTTTTTT; CDR3 protein: CASSPYLAGGNTGELFF
J gene: TRBJ2-1; D gene: TRBD2; V gene: TRBV7-9; clone size: -; CDR3 DNA: TGTGCCAGCAGCCCTACTCCTCTGCCGCGGGGAGGGTGGCGAAATGAGCAGTTCTTC; CDR3 protein: CASSPTPLPRGGWRNEQFF
J gene: TRBJ2-3; D gene: -; V gene: TRBV5-1; clone size: -; CDR3 DNA: TGCGCCAGCAGCTTGGCCGGACGGGAGTCAGATACGCAGTATTTT; CDR3 protein: CASSLAGRESDTQYF
J gene: TRBJ1-1; D gene: -; V gene: TRBV18; clone size: once; CDR3 DNA: TGTGCCAGCTCACCACCGGGACGGGCGGGGGCTGAAGCTTTCTTT; CDR3 protein: CASSPPGRAGAEAFF
J gene: TRBJ2-7; D gene: TRBD1; V gene: TRBV5-4; clone size: -; CDR3 DNA: TGTGCCAGCAGCCGTACTGGGGACAGGGGTTGGGACGAGCAGTACTTC; CDR3 protein: CASSRTGDRGWDEQYF
J gene: TRBJ1-2; D gene: TRBD1; V gene: TRBV24-1; clone size: -; CDR3 DNA: TGTGCCACCAGTGACGGGACAGCCTATGGCTACACCTTC; CDR3 protein: CATSDGTAYGYTF
J gene: TRBJ2-7; D gene: -; V gene: TRBV25-1; clone size: -; CDR3 DNA: TGTGCCAGCAGTGAATATCGACAAGGCTACGAGCAGTACTTC; CDR3 protein: CASSEYRQGYEQYF
J gene: TRBJ1-5; D gene: TRBD1; V gene: TRBV28; clone size: -; CDR3 DNA: TGTGCCACCACTAGACAGGGTATTAGCAATCAGCCCCAGCATTTT; CDR3 protein: CATTRQGISNQPQHF
J gene: TRBJ1-2; D gene: TRBD1; V gene: TRBV14; clone size: -; CDR3 DNA: TGTGCCAGCAGCCTGTTGACAGGGCTAAGTGGTGGCTACACCTTC; CDR3 protein: CASSLLTGLSGGYTF
J gene: TRBJ1-1; D gene: -; V gene: TRBV29-1; clone size: few; CDR3 DNA: TGCAGCGTTGAGGGGACTCGGGACACTGAAGCTTTCTTT; CDR3 protein: CSVEGTRDTEAFF
J gene: TRBJ2-7; D gene: TRBD1; V gene: TRBV2; clone size: -; CDR3 DNA: TGTGCCAGCCGCTACCGGGCAGGGGGCGTGGACGAGCAGTACTTC; CDR3 protein: CASRYRAGGVDEQYF
J gene: TRBJ1-5; D gene: TRBD1; V gene: TRBV6-2/TRBV6-3; clone size: -; CDR3 DNA: TGTGCCAGCAGCCCCGACAGGGGGTATCAGCCCCAGCATTTT; CDR3 protein: CASSPDRGYQPQHF
J gene: TRBJ2-1; D gene: -; V gene: TRBV27; clone size: -; CDR3 DNA: TGTGCCAGCCGGACCGGCGGGGATGAGCAGTTCTTC; CDR3 protein: CASRTGGDEQFF
J gene: TRBJ2-3; D gene: TRBD2; V gene: TRBV4-2; clone size: -; CDR3 DNA: TGTGCCAGCAGCCAAGACCCGGGGCAGGGACTAGTCACAGATACGCAGTATTTT; CDR3 protein: CASSQDPGQGLVTDTQYF
J gene: TRBJ2-3; D gene: -; V gene: TRBV20-1; clone size: -; CDR3 DNA: TGCAGTGCTAATAGGGGGGATACGCAGTATTTT; CDR3 protein: CSANRGDTQYF